This T cell receptor beta chain was found in a study of blood T cell repertoires in COVID-19. Overall study context: The samples span acute and convalescent COVID-19 from the United States, Italy and Spain. The cDNA or gDNA used as material had been derived from T cells, B-cell-depleted T cells, or PBMCs.

CDR1 is SNHLY and CDR2 is FYNNEI in the germline V gene. V lost 1 base and J 1 base, leaving 4 bases between the germline ends. CDR3 length: 13 residues. Under the authors' procedure: Reference gene primers were amplified, and this amplification served to estimate nucleated cell counts. The protocol was immunoSEQ multiplex PCR, while the TCRdb copy is restricted to in-frame clones and leaves out a portion. The DNA gave D and trimming, while V, J and clone size come from that table. The table shows 100,000 to 150,000 clones, with around four fifths occurring only once. Points on this clone: Other DNA variants within this sample encode the same CDR3.

This TCR came from a man older than 75 with active or convalescent COVID-19. V gene TRBV2 combines with J gene TRBJ1-1; no clear D gene. Sample: peripheral blood. DNA of the CDR3: TGTGCCAGCAGTGAAGACAGGAACACTGAAGCTTTCTTT. Protein: CASSEDRNTEAFF.